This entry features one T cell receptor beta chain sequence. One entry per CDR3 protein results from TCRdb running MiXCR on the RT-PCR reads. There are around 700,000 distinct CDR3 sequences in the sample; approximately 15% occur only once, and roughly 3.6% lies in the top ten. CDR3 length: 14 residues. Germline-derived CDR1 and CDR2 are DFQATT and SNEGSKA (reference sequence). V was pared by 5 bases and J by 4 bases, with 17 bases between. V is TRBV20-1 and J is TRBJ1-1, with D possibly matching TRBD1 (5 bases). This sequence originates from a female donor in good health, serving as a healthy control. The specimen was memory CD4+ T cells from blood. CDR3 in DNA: TGCAGTGCTGTCGCGGGGGGGAGGAGCACTGAAGCTTTCTTT. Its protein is CSAVAGGRSTEAFF.